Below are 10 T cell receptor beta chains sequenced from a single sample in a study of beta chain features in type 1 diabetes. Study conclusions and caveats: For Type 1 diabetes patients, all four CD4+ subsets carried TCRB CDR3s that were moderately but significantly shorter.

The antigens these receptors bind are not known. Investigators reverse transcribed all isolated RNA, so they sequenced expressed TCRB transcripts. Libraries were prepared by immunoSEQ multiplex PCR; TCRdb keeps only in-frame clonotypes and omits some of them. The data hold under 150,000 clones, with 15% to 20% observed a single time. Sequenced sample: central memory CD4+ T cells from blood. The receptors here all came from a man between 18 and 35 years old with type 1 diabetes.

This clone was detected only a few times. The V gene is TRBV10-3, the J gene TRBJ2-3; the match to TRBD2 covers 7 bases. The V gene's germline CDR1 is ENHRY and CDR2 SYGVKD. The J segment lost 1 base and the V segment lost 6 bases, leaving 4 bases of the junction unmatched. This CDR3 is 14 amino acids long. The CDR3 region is CAIRGTTRTDTQYF. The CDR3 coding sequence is TGTGCCATCAGGGGGACTACCCGCACAGATACGCAGTATTTT.

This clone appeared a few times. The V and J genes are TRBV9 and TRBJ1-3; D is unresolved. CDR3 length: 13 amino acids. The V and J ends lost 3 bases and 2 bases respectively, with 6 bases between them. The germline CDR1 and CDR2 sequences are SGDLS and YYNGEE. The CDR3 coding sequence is TGTGCCAGCAGCGAAAGTCCTGGAAACACCATATATTTT. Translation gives CASSESPGNTIYF.

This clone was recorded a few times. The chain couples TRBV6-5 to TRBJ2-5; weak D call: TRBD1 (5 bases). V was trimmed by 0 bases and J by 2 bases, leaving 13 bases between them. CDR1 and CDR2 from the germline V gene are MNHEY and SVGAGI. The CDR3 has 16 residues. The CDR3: CASSYSTDRIQETQYF. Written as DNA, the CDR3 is TGTGCCAGCAGTTACTCGACCGACAGAATACAAGAGACCCAGTACTTC.

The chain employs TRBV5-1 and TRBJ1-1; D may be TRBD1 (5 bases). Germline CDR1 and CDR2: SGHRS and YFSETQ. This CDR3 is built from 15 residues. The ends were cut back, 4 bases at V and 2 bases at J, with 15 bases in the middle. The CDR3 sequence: CASSQTVQVNTEAFF. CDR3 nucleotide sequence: TGCGCCAGCAGCCAAACCGTACAGGTAAACACTGAAGCTTTCTTT.

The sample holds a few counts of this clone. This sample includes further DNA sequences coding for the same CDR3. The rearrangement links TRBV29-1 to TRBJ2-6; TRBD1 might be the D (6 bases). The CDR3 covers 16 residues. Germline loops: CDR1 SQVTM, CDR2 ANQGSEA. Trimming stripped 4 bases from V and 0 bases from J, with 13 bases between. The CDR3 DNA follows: TGCAGCGTTGGGCGGACAGCTTCCTCTGGGGCCAACGTCCTGACTTTC. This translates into CSVGRTASSGANVLTF. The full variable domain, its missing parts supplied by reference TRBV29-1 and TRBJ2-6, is SAVISQKPSRDICQRGTSLTIQCQVDSQVTMMFWYRQQPGQSLTLIATANQGSEATYESGFVIDKFPISRPNLTFSTLTVSNMSPEDSSIYLCSVGRTASSGANVLTFGAGSRLTVL.

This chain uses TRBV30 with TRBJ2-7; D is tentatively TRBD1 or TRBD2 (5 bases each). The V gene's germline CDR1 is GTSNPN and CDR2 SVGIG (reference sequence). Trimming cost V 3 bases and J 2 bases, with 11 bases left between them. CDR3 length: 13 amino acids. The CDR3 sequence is CAWSLGDPYEQYF. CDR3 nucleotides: TGTGCCTGGAGCCTGGGGGATCCCTACGAGCAGTACTTC. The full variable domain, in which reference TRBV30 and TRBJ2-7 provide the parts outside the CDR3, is SQTIHQWPATLVQPVGSPLSLECTVEGTSNPNLYWYRQAAGRGLQLLFYSVGIGQISSEVPQNLSASRPQDRQFILSSKKLLLSDSGFYLCAWSLGDPYEQYFGPGTRLTVT.

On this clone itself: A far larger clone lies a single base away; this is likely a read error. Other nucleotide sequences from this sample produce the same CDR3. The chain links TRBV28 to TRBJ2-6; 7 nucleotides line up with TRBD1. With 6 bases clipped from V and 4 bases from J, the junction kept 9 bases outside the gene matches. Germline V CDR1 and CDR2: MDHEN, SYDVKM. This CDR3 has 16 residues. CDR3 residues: CASSRITGAGANVLTF. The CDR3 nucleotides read TGTGCCAGCAGCAGAATCACAGGGGCGGGGGCCAACGTCCTGACTTTC.

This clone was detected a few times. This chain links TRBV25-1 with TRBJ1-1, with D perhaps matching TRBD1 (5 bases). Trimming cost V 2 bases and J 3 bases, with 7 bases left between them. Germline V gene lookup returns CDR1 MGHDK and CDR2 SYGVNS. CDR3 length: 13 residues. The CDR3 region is CASSEGGYTEAFF. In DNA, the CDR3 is TGTGCCAGCAGTGAAGGGGGGTACACTGAAGCTTTCTTT.

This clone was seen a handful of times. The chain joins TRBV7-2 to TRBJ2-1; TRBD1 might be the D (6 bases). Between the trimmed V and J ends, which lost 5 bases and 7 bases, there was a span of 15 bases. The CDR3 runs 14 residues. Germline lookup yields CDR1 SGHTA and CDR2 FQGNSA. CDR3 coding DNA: TGTGCCAGCAGCCTAAGGCAGGGGCGGAATGAGCAGTTCTTC. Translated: CASSLRQGRNEQFF.

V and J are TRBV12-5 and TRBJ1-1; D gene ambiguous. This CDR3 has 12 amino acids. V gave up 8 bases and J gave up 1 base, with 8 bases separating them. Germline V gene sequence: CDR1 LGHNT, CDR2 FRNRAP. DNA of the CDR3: TGTGCTAGTTACCAGGAGAACACTGAAGCTTTCTTT. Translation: CASYQENTEAFF.